Included here is one T cell receptor beta chain sequence, with context. The antigen is undetermined. The data are from a study of T cell responses to AZD1222 COVID-19 vaccine. Study-level results: After the peak T cell response, and only then, were repertoires sampled. Of spike-specific TCRs, nearly half reportedly target regions left unmutated in variants.

The CDR3 is 14 amino acids. CDR1 SGHNT and CDR2 YENEEA come from the germline V gene. V lost 1 base, J lost 2 bases, and 9 bases lay in between. Produced via immunoSEQ multiplex PCR; TCRdb's table is partial and in-frame only. The table shows fewer than 150,000 clones, with 87% occurring only once. The starting material was peripheral blood, obtained on day 0 of AZD1222 vaccination. The rearrangement uses TRBV11-3 and TRBJ2-7; the D gene is possibly TRBD1 (6 bases). This receptor was obtained from an adult in good health. The CDR3 region is CASSLGQATYEQYF. CDR3 sequence (DNA): TGTGCCAGCAGCTTAGGACAGGCGACCTACGAGCAGTACTTC.